One and the same sample provided the 5 T cell receptor beta chains below, sequenced in a study of shared clonotypes between healthy human individuals. Produced via immunoSEQ multiplex PCR; TCRdb's table is partial and in-frame only. The data hold fewer than 850,000 clones, with about 97% observed a single time. CD45RO negativity and positive selection for CCR7 defined naive CD8 cells, a population that excluded terminally differentiated effector memory CD45RA+ cells. The sample consisted of naive CD8+ T cells sorted from blood. These receptors came from a man aged 30 to 45 in good health.

The J gene is TRBJ1-1, the V gene TRBV6-5; weak D call: TRBD1 (6 bases). V was clipped by 4 bases and J by 2 bases, with 11 bases between them. Germline CDR1 and CDR2: MNHEY and SVGAGI. The CDR3 length is 14 residues. Here the CDR3 DNA reads TGTGCCAGCAGTTTCGGACAGATAAACACTGAAGCTTTCTTT. Protein: CASSFGQINTEAFF.

V and J are TRBV6-6 and TRBJ1-4, with a tentative D call TRBD1 (5 bases). V lost 2 bases and J 8 bases, leaving 15 bases between the germline ends. The germline V gene encodes CDR1 MNHNY and CDR2 SVGAGI (reference sequence). This CDR3 comprises 15 residues. The CDR3 sequence: CASSYGGGKLEKLFF. The CDR3 nucleotides read TGTGCCAGCAGTTACGGTGGGGGGAAGTTAGAAAAACTGTTTTTT.

The rearrangement links TRBV27 to TRBJ2-3; the D is unclear. The V gene's germline CDR1 is MNHEY and CDR2 SMNVEV (reference sequence). The germline V and J ends were trimmed by 2 bases and 1 base, with 10 bases remaining between them. The CDR3 has 15 amino acids. The CDR3 reads CASSLSGTGTDTQYF. The DNA for the CDR3 is TGTGCCAGCAGTTTAAGTGGCACAGGCACAGATACGCAGTATTTT.

This clone was seen a few times. The chain is built from TRBV28 and TRBJ1-2; TRBD1 aligns across 7 bases. In germline, CDR1 is MDHEN, CDR2 SYDVKM. The CDR3 loop spans 17 amino acids. Trimming took 2 bases from V and 7 from J; bases not matched to a gene: 16. The CDR3 nucleotides are TGTGCCAGCAGTTTAGAAGGGGGCAGGGGTGCCGTAGGTGGCTACACCTTC. Its translation: CASSLEGGRGAVGGYTF.

This CDR3 is CASSYRDREIEYGYTF. CDR3 coding DNA: TGTGCCAGCAGCTACCGGGACAGGGAGATAGAGTATGGCTACACCTTC. This sequence joins TRBV7-9 and TRBJ1-2, with 9 bases aligning to TRBD1. The ends lost 4 bases at V and 5 bases at J; junction bases unmatched: 11. The CDR3 has 16 amino acids. CDR1 is SEHNR, CDR2 FQNEAQ, per germline (reference sequence).